This record covers a single T cell receptor (beta chain). This clone was observed a few times. Its antigen is currently not known. No qualities accompany the bases; no much larger clone lies one base away. The High Capacity cDNA Reverse Transcription Kit was used to reverse transcribe all of the isolated RNA, meaning that expressed TCRB transcripts were what got sequenced. Naive, central memory and regulatory T cell samples underwent deep immunoSEQ sequencing, averaging approximately 3.3 million total reads per sample. Sorted cells were lysed in RLT buffer, and RNA was extracted using DNase-treated RNeasy Micro or Mini kits according to cell number. To prevent cross-contamination, every cell subset was processed on its own, while patient and healthy donor samples were processed together. The immunoSEQ multiplex PCR was used to amplify TCRB sequences from cDNA, generating 87-bp fragments that spanned the CDR3 region. Sequencing of the amplicons was done on the Illumina HiSeq platform. Processing in the source paper ran as follows. Synthetic template baselines were used to correct PCR bias computationally, reads within Hamming distance 2 were collapsed together, and singletons that could not be merged were discarded. Reads were aligned to IMGT to assign V, D and J genes, CDR3 length, and insertions or deletions at six rearrangement sites. Clonotype counts were normalized to sorted cell number within each subset before computing true diversity and Gini coefficients with the tcR R package. The overlap coefficient, calculated on TCRB nucleotide sequences, was used to measure repertoire sharing. As a proxy for the pre-selection repertoire, out-of-frame TCRB sequences from naive cells were analyzed. As stored in TCRdb, this immuneACCESS dataset retains in-frame rearrangements with V and J assigned. A fraction of the clones does not appear; measured against another copy, unresolved V genes explain less than half of the discrepancy, and the remainder lacks a known reason. V, J and clone size are those of that table, while D and trimming were read from the DNA. Counted in this sample were about 620,000 clones; about 14% of them appeared once. The ten largest clones add up to approximately 0.093% of the sample.

A single peripheral blood draw of around 120 mL on average was collected from each donor into heparinised tubes. A BD FACSAria II was used to sort naive, central memory, regulatory and stem cell-like memory CD4+ T cells with a panel that included CD45RO, CCR7, CD25, CD127, CD95 and CD27. A purity above 95% was achieved for all sorted populations. PBMCs were separated immediately by Lymphoprep density gradient centrifugation and were stained directly, without being cultured. So that batch effects would be minimized, each experiment stained and sorted samples in pairs, pairing one healthy donor with one patient. This entry comes from a study of beta chain features in type 1 diabetes (dated by TCRdb to the late 2010s). About the investigation overall: No differences in mean age, gender distribution, total cell number or subset yield were found between patients and healthy donors. Regulatory and stem cell-like memory subsets were isolated from only 8 patients and roughly 8 healthy donors, whereas naive and central memory subsets came from all 30 or so donors. In the study, TCRB repertoires of sorted circulating CD4+ T cell subsets from recently diagnosed type 1 diabetes patients were compared with those of matched healthy donors. A total of about 100,000,000 sorted cells were examined across all samples, and RNA yield correlated strongly with the number of cells per subset. The paper's findings and limits, for the study overall: HLA sub-analyses involved small numbers of individuals, so any influence of HLA type on TCRB rearrangement remained unresolved. Because cDNA was sequenced instead of genomic DNA, activated cells with high expression could be over-represented, although the groups did not differ in activation or CD3 levels. At VDJ recombination sites, patients with type 1 diabetes made fewer insertions and deleted more nucleotides, a pattern implying thymic rearrangement abnormalities. The naive, central memory and regulatory TCRB repertoires appeared to resemble one another more closely among patients than among healthy donors. PCR might favor shorter templates, but patient and control samples were amplified and corrected together, so any skew would affect both groups equally. A moderate but significant shortening of TCRB CDR3 length was observed in type 1 diabetes patients in all four CD4+ subsets.

From a lookup of the germline V gene, CDR1 and CDR2 are SGHVS and FQNEAQ. The CDR3 measures 15 amino acids from cysteine to phenylalanine. Only the CDR3 region is kept as DNA, spanning 45 bases read in frame from base 1. V is shortened by 6 bases, J by 1 base, and the region joining them spans 14 bases. This TCR came from a man aged 18 to 30 in good health. The rearranged segments are TRBV7-8 and TRBJ2-3; the D gene cannot be named for sure. The specimen sequenced was naive CD4+ T cells from blood. The label giving this sample's cell subset or site can be read as: true naive CD4+ T cells. CDR3 region: CASSSRPLGTDTQYF. The DNA sequence follows: TGTGCCAGCAGTTCACGCCCCCTTGGCACAGATACGCAGTATTTT.